This T cell receptor beta chain was observed in a study of T cell responses to AZD1222 COVID-19 vaccine. Findings and limits, study-wide: The donor cohort was predominantly white British with a female majority, and clonal diversity may have been underestimated.

Germline V gene sequence: CDR1 SGHTS, CDR2 YDEGEE. This CDR3 comprises 14 residues. The germline V and J ends were trimmed by 0 bases and 5 bases, with 9 bases remaining between them. With respect to this clone: Its antigen remains unidentified.

Clones were sequenced by immunoSEQ multiplex PCR, and TCRdb holds only the in-frame ones, with some missing. The sample yields about 140,000 clones, around 89% seen once. The receptor was isolated from an adult in good health. The starting material was peripheral blood, obtained on day 0 of AZD1222 vaccination. The chain has TRBV5-8 and TRBJ2-1; D is unresolved. The CDR3 DNA is TGTGCCAGCAGCTTGGCCGCCAGCAACAATGAGCAGTTCTTC. Amino acids: CASSLAASNNEQFF.